This TCR beta chain appears in the sequencing data of a study of T cells in Graves' hyperthyroidism and ophthalmopathy (dated by TCRdb to the late 2010s). About the study as a whole: Peripheral blood was collected at initial diagnosis, before any treatment. To identify distinguishing TCR V-J signatures, a discovery cohort of about 100 patients was used, comprising 40 to 45 with Graves' ophthalmopathy and some 60 with stable Graves' hyperthyroidism. Whether ophthalmopathy could be predicted prospectively was tested in an independent validation cohort made up of 18 to 20 hyperthyroidism patients plus 17 patients who later progressed to ophthalmopathy. The roughly 94 discovery patients were randomly split 7:3 into training and test sets. In addition, the study compared T-cell repertoires in thyroid tissue and in blood from roughly 6 Graves' hyperthyroidism patients. Following sampling, methimazole starting at 30 mg daily was given to hyperthyroidism patients, and high-dose intravenous methylprednisolone was given to ophthalmopathy patients. TCR Vbeta CDR3 sequencing of 120 to 150 peripheral blood samples (under 45 ophthalmopathy, about 75 hyperthyroidism and approximately 17 progressor patients) is reported in the paper.

TCR beta CDR3 regions were amplified from RNA transcripts. For the first round of RT-PCR on the TCR CDR3, the HTBI primer set was used together with the Qiagen OneStep RT-PCR kit. Libraries were constructed in a second round of multiplex PCR, after which size selection and purification were performed. Paired-end sequencing of the libraries was performed with 100 bp reads on an Illumina HiSeq2000. As for the original processing: Raw data were processed with SOAPnuke, discarding reads with adapters, uncalled bases, mean Phred below 15, or no exact constant-primer or identifier match. High-quality paired reads were merged with COPE v1.2.5, and unique nucleotide sequences were defined as clonotypes. Clonotypes were aligned to IMGT TRBV, TRBD and TRBJ reference segments using MiTCR v1.1. The analysis was restricted to V-J combinations with a frequency above 0.0001, which together covered over 99% of the repertoires. The TCS score was defined as F50 (clonal expansion) divided by E x V (chaos), with BLOSUM62-based TCRdist calculated between CDR3 peptides within each V-J. Welch's t-statistics and random forest reduced fewer than 600 V-J features to under 15, which were used in a naive Bayes classifier (R e1071). TCRdb reanalyzed the raw reads on its own, using fastp at Q25 for trimming and MiXCR for clone calling, and kept in-frame beta chains. Rows merge per CDR3 protein into single entries with the most common DNA and genes. TCRdb's processing, not the authors' own work, is the source of the V and J calls. This sample is represented by approximately 410,000 distinct CDR3 sequences; roughly 14% of them were singletons. Over 10% of the sample lies in the top ten.

In the ophthalmopathy patients, disease was moderately to severely active, with a Clinical Activity Score of 3 or more, a NOSPECS grade of 4 or more, and a duration of less than 3 months. Any patient with an uncontrolled infection, another autoimmune disease, pregnancy or lactation was excluded. Diagnoses relied on clinical symptoms, serum thyroxine and TRAb, thyroid ultrasound and orbital computed tomography. PBMCs were isolated from more than 9 ml of fresh peripheral blood by Ficoll-Paque density gradient centrifugation. Total RNA was extracted with Trizol reagent, and quality was checked on an Agilent 2100 Bioanalyzer. This clonotype was recorded at least ten times. Its antigen is not yet known. No qualities accompany the bases; no much larger clone lies one base away. CDR1 and CDR2 were assigned from the germline V gene (reference sequence) as DFQATT and SNEGSKA. Taken from cysteine to phenylalanine, the CDR3 has 14 residues. Only the CDR3 DNA stays, 42 bases, in frame from base 1. The junction carries 12 bases between V and J, which are trimmed by 0 bases and 6 bases respectively.

Beyond this particular receptor, the publication reports: In cross-validation, a model built on a 13 V-J signature told ophthalmopathy apart from stable hyperthyroidism with 85% to 90% sensitivity and roughly 81% specificity, and in testing the same model reached 80%/75%. Sample size was not statistically predetermined, and blinding of investigators to group allocation was not performed. Most expanded thyroid clonotypes (frequency above 0.001) were also found in blood, which suggests that blood repertoires may mirror thyroid immune responses. During validation, the model predicted progression to ophthalmopathy a median of about 6.5 months ahead of onset, with 60% to 71% sensitivity and around 73% specificity.

The receptor chain draws on TRBV20-1 and TRBJ1-5, with the D gene not confidently named. The sequenced material came from blood. This TCR derives from a young man with Graves' ophthalmopathy. The CDR3: CSARDNSEAQPQHF. The sequence in DNA is TGCAGTGCTAGAGATAATTCAGAAGCTCAGCCCCAGCATTTT.